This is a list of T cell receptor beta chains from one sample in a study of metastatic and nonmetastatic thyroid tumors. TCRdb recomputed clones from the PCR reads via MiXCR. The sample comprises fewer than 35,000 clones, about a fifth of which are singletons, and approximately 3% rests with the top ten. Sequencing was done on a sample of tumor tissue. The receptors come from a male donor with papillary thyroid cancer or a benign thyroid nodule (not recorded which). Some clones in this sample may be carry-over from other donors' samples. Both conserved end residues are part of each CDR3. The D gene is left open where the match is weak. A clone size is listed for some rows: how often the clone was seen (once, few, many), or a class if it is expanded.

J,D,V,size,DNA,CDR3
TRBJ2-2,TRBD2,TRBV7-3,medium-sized,TGTGCCAGCAGCTTACTAGCGGGAGCCGGGGAGCTGTTTTTT,CASSLLAGAGELFF
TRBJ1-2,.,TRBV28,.,TGTGCCAGAAGGGGTAACGGATGGGGAGGATACACCTTC,CARRGNGWGGYTF
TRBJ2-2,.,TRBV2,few,TGTGCCAGCAGTGTATGGGGGGAGCTGTTTTTT,CASSVWGELFF
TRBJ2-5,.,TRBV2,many,TGTGCCAGCAGTGAACTAACAGAGACCCAGTACTTC,CASSELTETQYF
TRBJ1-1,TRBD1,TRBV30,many,TGTGCCTGGAGACCGGCCGGGACAGGGACGGTAGCTTTCTTT,CAWRPAGTGTVAFF
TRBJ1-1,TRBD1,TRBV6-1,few,TGTGCCAGCAGAGACCGGGACAGGGCGGTCACTGAAGCTTTCTTT,CASRDRDRAVTEAFF
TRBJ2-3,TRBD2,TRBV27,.,TGTGCCAGCACGACTAGCCACACAGATACGCAGTATTTT,CASTTSHTDTQYF
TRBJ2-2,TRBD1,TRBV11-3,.,TGTGCCAGCAGCCCCCGGGACAGGGGTACCGGGGAGCTGTTTTTT,CASSPRDRGTGELFF
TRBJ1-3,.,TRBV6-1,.,TGTGCCAGCATGCTCACAGCTGGAAACACCATATATTTT,CASMLTAGNTIYF
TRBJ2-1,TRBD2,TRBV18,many,TGTGCCAGCTCACCACCGTGGAAGCGGGAGTTGGTGAATGAGCAGTTCTTC,CASSPPWKRELVNEQFF
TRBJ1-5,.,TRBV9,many,TGTGCCAGCAGCGTAGGGGTTCTTGATCAGCCCCAGCATTTT,CASSVGVLDQPQHF
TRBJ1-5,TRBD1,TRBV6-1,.,TGTGCCAGCAGTCGAAGAGGGACAGGGAGGTATCAGCCCCAACATTTT,CASSRRGTGRYQPQHF
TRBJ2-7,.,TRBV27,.,TGTGCCAGCAGCACATCCGACAGGCTCCACGAGCAGTACTTC,CASSTSDRLHEQYF
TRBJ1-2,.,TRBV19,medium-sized,TGTGCCAGTAGTATATCTGGGAAAGCTAACTATGGCTACACCTTC,CASSISGKANYGYTF
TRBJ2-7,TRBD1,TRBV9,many,TGTGCCAGCAGCGGAGCCGGGACAGGGTTTCACGAGCAGTACTTC,CASSGAGTGFHEQYF
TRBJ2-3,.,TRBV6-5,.,TGTGCCAGCAGTTACTCGTACACCACAGATACGCAGTATTTT,CASSYSYTTDTQYF
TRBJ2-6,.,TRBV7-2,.,TGTGCCAGCAGCAACGACAGCCCTGTGGCCAACGTCCTTACTTTC,CASSNDSPVANVLTF
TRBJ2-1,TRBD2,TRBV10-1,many,TGCGCCAGCAGTGCAACTAGCGGACTAGCGGGTCCTAGCTCCTACAATGAGCAGTTCTTC,CASSATSGLAGPSSYNEQFF
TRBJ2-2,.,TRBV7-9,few,TGTGCCAGCAGCTTCAGGTCCCCTGAGGCCGGGGAGCTGTTTTTT,CASSFRSPEAGELFF
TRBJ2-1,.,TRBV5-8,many,TGTGCCAGCAGCTTGGAAGGGGTTATCTACAATGAGCAGTTCTTC,CASSLEGVIYNEQFF
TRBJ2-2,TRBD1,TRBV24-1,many,TGTGCCGCCGGGACAGGGACCTACGGGGAGCTGTTTTTT,CAAGTGTYGELFF
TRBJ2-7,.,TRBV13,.,TGTGCCAGCAGCTTCAGTCTGTCATGGTCCTACGAGCAGTACTTC,CASSFSLSWSYEQYF
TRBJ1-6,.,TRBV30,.,TGTACCTGGAGTGTACGCCCACCCCTCCACTTT,CTWSVRPPLHF
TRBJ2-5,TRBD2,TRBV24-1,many,TGTGCCACCAGTGGGGATCTAGCGGGAGTTGGAGAGACCCAGTACTTC,CATSGDLAGVGETQYF
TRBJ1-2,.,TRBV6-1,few,TGTGCCAGCATCTCAGGGAACTATGGCTACACCTTC,CASISGNYGYTF
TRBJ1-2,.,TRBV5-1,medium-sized,TGCGCCAGCAGCTTGTGGGGGGACTATGGCTACACCTTC,CASSLWGDYGYTF
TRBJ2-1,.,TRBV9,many,TGTGCCAGCAGTAATCAAGATGGGACTGAGCAGTTCTTC,CASSNQDGTEQFF
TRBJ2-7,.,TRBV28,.,TGTGCCAGCAGTTTACGTCCCGGGACGCCTAACTACGAGCAGTACTTC,CASSLRPGTPNYEQYF
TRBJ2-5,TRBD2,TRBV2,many,TGTGCCAGCGGGCGGGAGGGCCTGAAGACCCAGTACTTC,CASGREGLKTQYF
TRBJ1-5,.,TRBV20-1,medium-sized,TGCAGTGCTGGCCAGGGAGGACGGCCCCAGCATTTT,CSAGQGGRPQHF